The 16 T cell receptor beta chains reported below all come from one sample, sequenced in a study of shared clonotypes between healthy human individuals. Measured with immunoSEQ multiplex PCR; TCRdb has only the in-frame clones, and not every one. The sample holds around 1.6 million clones, approximately 98% seen once. Sequencing used naive CD4+ T cells sorted from blood. The subset is: CD45RA+ positively selected. These receptors were collected from a man aged 30 to 45 in good health.

The chain joins TRBV4-3 to TRBJ2-1, with 7 nucleotides matching TRBD2. CDR1 and CDR2 (germline): LGHNA, YSLEER. Trimming cost V 0 bases and J 4 bases; bases outside gene matches: 6. This CDR3 is 16 amino acids long. Written as DNA, the CDR3 is TGCGCCAGCAGCCAAGATCAGGGCGGGAGATACAATGAGCAGTTCTTC. Amino acid sequence: CASSQDQGGRYNEQFF.

This chain links TRBV27 with TRBJ2-2; 10 positions agree with TRBD2. The CDR3 runs to 16 residues. Germline V lookup: CDR1 MNHEY, CDR2 SMNVEV (reference sequence). J gave up 4 bases and V 7 bases, and 9 bases lay outside the gene matches. This CDR3 is CASTLFPSGSTGELFF. Here the CDR3 DNA reads TGTGCCAGCACTCTTTTTCCTAGCGGGAGCACCGGGGAGCTGTTTTTT.

This chain uses TRBV11-1 with TRBJ2-6; maybe TRBD1 (5 bases). CDR1 SGHAT and CDR2 FQDESV come from the germline V gene (reference sequence). V was trimmed by 3 bases and J by 0 bases, leaving 18 bases between them. This CDR3 is built from 19 residues. The CDR3 spells CASSFLRYQGPSGANVLTF. As DNA, the CDR3 is TGTGCCAGCAGCTTTTTACGTTATCAGGGTCCCTCTGGGGCCAACGTCCTGACTTTC.

This sequence joins TRBV5-6 and TRBJ1-2; perhaps TRBD1 as D (5 bases). The CDR3 totals 13 residues. Trimming cost V 0 bases and J 7 bases, with 10 bases left between them. The germline V gene encodes CDR1 SGHDT and CDR2 YYEEEE. The CDR3 loop is CASSLGQGLGYTF. The CDR3, as DNA: TGTGCCAGCAGCTTGGGTCAGGGACTTGGCTACACCTTC. The complete variable domain, with remaining parts taken from reference TRBV5-6 and TRBJ1-2, reads DAGVTQSPTHLIKTRGQQVTLRCSPKSGHDTVSWYQQALGQGPQFIFQYYEEEERQRGNFPDRFSGHQFPNYSSELNVNALLLGDSALYLCASSLGQGLGYTFGSGTRLTVV.

The V call is TRBV19, the J call TRBJ2-2; TRBD2 matches 10 bases. Germline V gene sequence: CDR1 LNHDA, CDR2 SQIVND (reference sequence). Germline trimming cut 6 bases from V and 4 bases from J; bases unmatched to any gene: 5. The CDR3 totals 15 residues. The CDR3 DNA reads TGTGCCAGTAGCCTGACTAGCGGGTTCACCGGGGAGCTGTTTTTT. Amino acid sequence: CASSLTSGFTGELFF.

DNA for the CDR3: TGTGCCAGCAGCGCTAGCCGACAGGGACCCTCCCAAGAGACCCAGTACTTC. Its translation: CASSASRQGPSQETQYF. The chain carries TRBV9 and TRBJ2-5; 7 bases line up with TRBD1. This CDR3 spans 17 amino acids. The germline V gene has CDR1 SGDLS and CDR2 YYNGEE. The junction had 12 bases not matched to a gene; V was cut back by 3 bases and J by 1 base.

The chain recombines TRBV2 with TRBJ1-4, with no clear D. The V gene lost 7 bases and the J gene lost 7 bases, with 13 bases spanning the gap. The CDR3 is 13 amino acids. Looked up from germline, CDR1 is SNHLY and CDR2 is FYNNEI. The CDR3 spells CASNAASSEKLFF. The CDR3 coding sequence is TGTGCCAGCAACGCAGCCTCTTCTGAAAAACTGTTTTTT.

The chain recombines TRBV29-1 with TRBJ2-7; 12 bases match TRBD1. CDR1 and CDR2 (germline): SQVTM, ANQGSEA. This CDR3 is built from 13 residues. V lost 7 bases, J lost 4 bases, and 5 bases stayed unmatched. CDR3 DNA sequence: TGCAGCGCTGGGACAGGGGGCCGATACGAGCAGTACTTC. Encoded protein: CSAGTGGRYEQYF.

The chain recombines TRBV18 with TRBJ2-1; TRBD1 aligns across 9 bases. The CDR3 spans 21 residues. Looked up from germline, CDR1 is KGHSH and CDR2 is LQKENI. The junction had 20 bases not matched to a gene; V was cut back by 0 bases and J by 5 bases. CDR3 sequence (DNA): TGTGCCAGCTCACCACCGGGTTGGGAATTAAGTTTGGACAGGGGAAACAATGAGCAGTTCTTC. Its protein is CASSPPGWELSLDRGNNEQFF.

This sequence joins TRBV28 and TRBJ2-7, with D perhaps TRBD2 (6 bases). This CDR3 is built from 15 residues. Germline CDR1 and CDR2: MDHEN and SYDVKM. V was shortened by 6 bases and J by 1 base, with 16 bases between the two germline ends. The CDR3 spells CASRLRDSESYEQYF. CDR3 sequence (DNA): TGTGCCAGCAGGCTCCGGGACTCCGAATCCTACGAGCAGTACTTC.

The V gene is TRBV18, the J gene TRBJ2-1; D not certain. Trimming removed 3 bases from V and 10 bases from J, with 25 bases in between. The CDR3 is made up of 17 amino acids. Germline V gene data show CDR1 as KGHSH and CDR2 as LQKENI. In DNA, the CDR3 is TGTGCCAGCTCACCGGTGGGTCTGGCTACCACATCATACGAGCAGTTCTTC. This sequence encodes CASSPVGLATTSYEQFF.

In regard to this clone: The identical CDR3 is also encoded by other nucleotide sequences in the sample. The rearrangement links TRBV20-1 to TRBJ2-7; D remains ambiguous. CDR1 DFQATT and CDR2 SNEGSKA come from the germline V gene (reference sequence). The CDR3 length is 11 residues. The V end was cut by 1 base, the J end by 5 bases, with 6 bases between. In nucleotides, the CDR3 is TGCAGTGCTAGAGGAGTACACGAGCAGTACTTC. Amino acid sequence: CSARGVHEQYF.

About this clone: This sample also contains other DNA sequences that code for the same CDR3. The rearrangement links TRBV7-2 to TRBJ2-3, with 7 bases that match TRBD2. The CDR3 is made up of 14 amino acids. Germline assignment: CDR1 SGHTA and CDR2 FQGNSA. Trimming cost V 1 base and J 6 bases; bases outside gene matches: 4. CDR3 sequence: CASSLVAGADTQYF. The CDR3 bases are TGTGCCAGCAGCTTAGTCGCGGGAGCCGATACGCAGTATTTT. Complete variable domain (other parts from reference TRBV7-2 and TRBJ2-3): GAGVSQSPSNKVTEKGKDVELRCDPISGHTALYWYRQSLGQGLEFLIYFQGNSAPDKSGLPSDRFSAERTGGSVSTLTIQRTQQEDSAVYLCASSLVAGADTQYFGPGTRLTVL.

The J gene is TRBJ2-3, the V gene TRBV7-8; 7 bases fit TRBD1. Germline CDR1 reads SGHVS; CDR2 reads FQNEAQ. The CDR3 extends over 16 amino acids. V lost 5 bases and J lost 2; bases outside the gene matches: 10. The DNA for the CDR3 is TGTGCCAGCAGCCCGCAAGACAGGGTATACACAGATACGCAGTATTTT. This codes for CASSPQDRVYTDTQYF.

In DNA form, the CDR3 reads TGTGCCAGCAGTTCGAAACACAGAAGACGGGAGGGTAAAGTTACCTACGAGCAGTACTTC. This translates into CASSSKHRRREGKVTYEQYF. This chain uses TRBV28 with TRBJ2-7, with 8 bases identical to TRBD2. Looked up from germline, CDR1 is MDHEN and CDR2 is SYDVKM. V gave up 4 bases and J gave up 2 bases; unmatched junction bases: 22. CDR3 length: 20 residues.

The V gene is TRBV6-1, the J gene TRBJ2-1; the D is unclear. The CDR3 sequence is 11 residues long. V shed 4 bases and J shed 14 bases, with 12 bases lying between them. Germline V gene lookup returns CDR1 MNHNS and CDR2 SASEGT. The CDR3 region is CASSVADREFF. The CDR3 region has the DNA TGTGCCAGCAGTGTGGCGGACCGAGAGTTCTTC.